This record looks at one TCR beta chain sequence and its context. Its antigen is not known. Under the authors' procedure: ImmunoSEQ supplied junction-only sequences lacking quality scores, so filtering was different. The table came from immunoSEQ multiplex PCR; TCRdb's copy has only in-frame clones and leaves some out. V and J calls and clone size are those listed in that table; D and trimming were worked out from the DNA. The sample contains about 2 million clones, roughly 95% of which appear only once. This record belongs to a study of shared clonotypes between healthy human individuals. Study-level information: Ranging from 18 to 49 in age, donors were two women and three men.

Cells designated naive CD8 were CD45RO-negative and were positively selected for CCR7, with terminally differentiated effector memory CD45RA+ cells excluded. Study-level points and caveats: The study drew on few donors, limiting represented genetic and exposure-history diversity. An effect of sequencing depth on clonotype sharing among donors was expected.

Trimming stripped 8 bases from V and 8 bases from J, with 16 bases between. Looked up from germline, CDR1 is SNHLY and CDR2 is FYNNEI. CDR3 length equals 13 residues. The sequence was obtained from a young man in good health. The gene calls are TRBV2 and TRBJ2-1, with D hard to call. Source material: naive CD8+ T cells sorted from blood. DNA for the CDR3: TGTGCCAGCGAAGGACCCGCCGGTGATGAGCAGTTCTTC. Its translation is CASEGPAGDEQFF.